This entry concerns a single T cell receptor beta chain. Its antigen remains unknown. Trimming cost V 4 bases and J 2 bases, with 12 bases left between them. Germline values: CDR1 LGHNA, CDR2 YNFKEQ. CDR3 length: 15 residues. Clones were read by immunoSEQ multiplex PCR, and TCRdb kept only the in-frame ones, dropping some. The sample holds 90,000 to 150,000 clones; 87% are singletons and the top ten take approximately 2.6%. This sample is drawn from a study of T cell responses to AZD1222 COVID-19 vaccine. Findings of the study overall: Increases in Spike-specific TCR breadth and depth were seen after two AZD1222 doses. Most donors were white British and more were female, and clonal diversity was possibly underestimated.

J is TRBJ1-5 and V is TRBV4-2; no definite D call. The sample consisted of peripheral blood, taken 28 days after the second AZD1222 dose. The receptor comes from an adult who received the AZD1222 COVID-19 vaccine. The CDR3 nucleotides read TGTGCCAGCAGCCCATACCCCGGAGGCAATCAGCCCCAGCATTTT. Residues: CASSPYPGGNQPQHF.